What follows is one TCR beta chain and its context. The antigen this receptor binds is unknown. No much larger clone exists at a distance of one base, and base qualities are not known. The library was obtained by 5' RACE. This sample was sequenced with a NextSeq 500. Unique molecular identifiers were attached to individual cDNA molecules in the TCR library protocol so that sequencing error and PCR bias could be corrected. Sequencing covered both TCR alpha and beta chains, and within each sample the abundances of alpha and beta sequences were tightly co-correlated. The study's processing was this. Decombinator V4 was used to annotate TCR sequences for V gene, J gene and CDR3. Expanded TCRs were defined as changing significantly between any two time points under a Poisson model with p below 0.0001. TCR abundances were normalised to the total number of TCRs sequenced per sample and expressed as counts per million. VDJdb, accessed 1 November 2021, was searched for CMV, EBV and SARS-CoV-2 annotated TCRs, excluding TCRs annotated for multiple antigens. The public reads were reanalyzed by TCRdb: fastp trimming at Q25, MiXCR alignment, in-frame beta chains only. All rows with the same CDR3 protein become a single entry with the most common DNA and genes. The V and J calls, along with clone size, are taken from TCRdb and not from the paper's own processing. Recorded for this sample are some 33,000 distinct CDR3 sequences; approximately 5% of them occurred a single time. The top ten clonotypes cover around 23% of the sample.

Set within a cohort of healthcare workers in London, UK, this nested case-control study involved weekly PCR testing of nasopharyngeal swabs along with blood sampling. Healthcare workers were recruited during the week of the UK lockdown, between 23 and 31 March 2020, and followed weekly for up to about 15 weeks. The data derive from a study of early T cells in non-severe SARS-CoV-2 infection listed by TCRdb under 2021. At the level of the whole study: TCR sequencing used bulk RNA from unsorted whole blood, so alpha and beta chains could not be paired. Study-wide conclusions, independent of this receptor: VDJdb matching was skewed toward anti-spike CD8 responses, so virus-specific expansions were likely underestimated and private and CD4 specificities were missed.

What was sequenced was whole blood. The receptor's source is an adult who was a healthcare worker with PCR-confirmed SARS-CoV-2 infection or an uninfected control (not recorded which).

The CDR3 region: CASSEGPVLIPQETQYF. The nucleotide sequence reads TGCGCCAGCAGTGAGGGTCCCGTCCTTATCCCACAAGAGACCCAGTACTTC. Here the chain combines TRBV10-2 and TRBJ2-5; the D gene is unclear. Per the germline V gene, WSHSY is the CDR1 and SAAADI is the CDR2. V and J lose 2 bases and 2 bases, and a span of 18 bases separates them. Counted from cysteine to phenylalanine, this CDR3 has 17 amino acids. The CDR3 DNA has 51 bases and is translated from base 1.